This is a list of T cell receptor beta chains from one sample in a study of T cells after yellow fever vaccination. TCRdb reanalysed the 5' RACE reads using MiXCR and keeps one entry per CDR3 protein. The sample lists a few hundred thousand distinct CDR3 sequences, about 4% occurring once. The sequenced sample was PBMCs, obtained 5 days after the yellow fever booster vaccination. The source is a man aged 18-30 years who received the YFV17D yellow fever vaccine. Both conserved end residues are part of each CDR3. Fields, in order: D gene, clone size, V gene, J gene, CDR3 DNA, CDR3 protein. The D gene is left open where the match is weak. Size is omitted from some rows. Given values are once, few, many or a class for expanded clones.

-,many,TRBV12-3/TRBV12-4,TRBJ2-3,TGTGCCAGCAGTCTACTAACGCTGTTAGATACGCAGTATTTT,CASSLLTLLDTQYF
-,-,TRBV27,TRBJ2-7,TGTGCCAGCAGTTTGCCCGGGACGATAATCTACGAGCAGTACTTC,CASSLPGTIIYEQYF
-,few,TRBV12-3/TRBV12-4,TRBJ1-1,TGTGCCAGCGGTTCCTGGGCTGAAGCTTTCTTT,CASGSWAEAFF
-,few,TRBV20-1,TRBJ2-1,TGCAGTGCTAGAACGGACCCTAGCGTCCCTTATTATTTC,CSARTDPSVPYYF
-,many,TRBV7-8,TRBJ2-1,TGTGCCAGCAGCTTAGTTGGGGCCGTCTTGAATGAGCAGTTCTTC,CASSLVGAVLNEQFF
TRBD1,-,TRBV20-1,TRBJ1-1,TGCAGTGCTAGCCTAGGGGGCTTGAACACTGAAGCTTTCTTT,CSASLGGLNTEAFF
-,-,TRBV5-1,TRBJ1-2,TGCGCCAGCAGCTTGGGGTGGGGGCTACGAGTTGGCTACACCTTC,CASSLGWGLRVGYTF
-,few,TRBV4-3,TRBJ2-3,TGCGCCAGCAGCCAAGGCAGGTGGGGGGGCACAGATACGCAGTATTTT,CASSQGRWGGTDTQYF
-,few,TRBV4-1,TRBJ1-5,TGCGCCAGCAGCCAAGGTATGGGAAGCAATCAGCCCCAGCATTTT,CASSQGMGSNQPQHF
TRBD2,many,TRBV9,TRBJ2-5,TGTGCCAGCAGTAACGGTTTCCAAGGGACTATCCAAGAGACCCAGTACTTC,CASSNGFQGTIQETQYF
-,many,TRBV12-3/TRBV12-4,TRBJ2-3,TGTGCCAGCAGTTTAGCGGTACATAGCACAGATACGCAGTATTTT,CASSLAVHSTDTQYF
-,many,TRBV3-1,TRBJ1-5,TGTGCCAGCAGCCAAGCAGGGTCGGAGCAGCCCCAGCATTTT,CASSQAGSEQPQHF
TRBD1,few,TRBV29-1,TRBJ1-5,TGCAGCGTTGAAGGGACAGGGGGGCAGCCCCAGCATTTT,CSVEGTGGQPQHF
-,many,TRBV20-1,TRBJ1-1,TGCAGTGCTATAGAGACGAACACTGAAGCTTTCTTT,CSAIETNTEAFF
TRBD2,few,TRBV5-1,TRBJ2-1,TGCGCCAGCAGCTTGGTCGGGCTAGCGGGGGGAGTCTCCTACAATGAGCAGTTCTTC,CASSLVGLAGGVSYNEQFF
TRBD2,-,TRBV19,TRBJ2-2,TGTGCCAGTAGCGCGGGGGACAACACCGGGGAGCTGTTTTTT,CASSAGDNTGELFF
-,-,TRBV11-2,TRBJ1-3,TGTGCCAGCAGCACGGGACGGAGCCTTATCTCTGGAAACACCATATATTTT,CASSTGRSLISGNTIYF
TRBD1,few,TRBV7-2,TRBJ1-5,TGTGCCAGCAGCGTAAGACAGGGGAATCAGCCCCAGCATTTT,CASSVRQGNQPQHF
TRBD1,few,TRBV5-5,TRBJ1-2,TGTGCCAGCAGCTTGGATCCAGGGGGCAGCGGTGGCTACACCTTC,CASSLDPGGSGGYTF